This T cell receptor (beta chain) comes out of a study of T cells in localized non-small cell lung cancer. The assay was immunoSEQ multiplex PCR, and TCRdb's table has in-frame clones only and misses some. The sample lists about 40,000 clones; 81% were seen once. The length of the CDR3 is 13 residues. Germline CDR1 reads MNHNS; CDR2 reads SASEGT. V was cut by 5 bases and J by 4 bases, with 12 bases left in between. The clonotype comes from a male donor older than 55 with stage II lung adenocarcinoma. The sequencing used peripheral blood mononuclear cells, collected before any cancer treatment. This chain joins TRBV6-1 and TRBJ2-7; the D gene is possibly TRBD1 (6 bases). The CDR3 DNA is TGTGCCAGCAGTTGGGACAAGCTATACGAGCAGTACTTC. The encoded protein is CASSWDKLYEQYF.